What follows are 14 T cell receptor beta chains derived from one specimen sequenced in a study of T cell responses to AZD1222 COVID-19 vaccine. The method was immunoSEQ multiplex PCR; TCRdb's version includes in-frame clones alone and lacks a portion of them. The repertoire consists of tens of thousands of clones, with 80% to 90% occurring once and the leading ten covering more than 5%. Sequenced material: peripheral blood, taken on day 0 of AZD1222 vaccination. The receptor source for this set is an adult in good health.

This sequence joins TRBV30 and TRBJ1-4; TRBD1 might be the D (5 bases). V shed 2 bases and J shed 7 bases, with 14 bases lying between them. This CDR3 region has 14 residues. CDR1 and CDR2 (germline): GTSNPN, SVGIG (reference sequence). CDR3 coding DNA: TGTGCCTGGAGTCTCGGGGGGGTGGGTGAAAAACTGTTTTTT. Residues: CAWSLGGVGEKLFF.

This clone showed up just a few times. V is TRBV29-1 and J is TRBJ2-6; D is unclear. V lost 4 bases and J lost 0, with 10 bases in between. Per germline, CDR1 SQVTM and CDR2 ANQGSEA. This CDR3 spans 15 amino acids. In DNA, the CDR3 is TGCAGCGTTGTTTTGATAAGCTCTGGGGCCAACGTCCTGACTTTC. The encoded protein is CSVVLISSGANVLTF. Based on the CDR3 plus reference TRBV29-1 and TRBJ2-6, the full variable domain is SAVISQKPSRDICQRGTSLTIQCQVDSQVTMMFWYRQQPGQSLTLIATANQGSEATYESGFVIDKFPISRPNLTFSTLTVSNMSPEDSSIYLCSVVLISSGANVLTFGAGSRLTVL.

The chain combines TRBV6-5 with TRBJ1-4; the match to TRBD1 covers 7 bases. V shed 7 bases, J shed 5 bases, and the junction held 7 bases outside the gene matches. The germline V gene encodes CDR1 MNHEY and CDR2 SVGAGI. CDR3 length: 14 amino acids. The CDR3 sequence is CASKNQGGNEKLFF. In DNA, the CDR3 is TGTGCCAGCAAAAACCAGGGGGGAAATGAAAAACTGTTTTTT.

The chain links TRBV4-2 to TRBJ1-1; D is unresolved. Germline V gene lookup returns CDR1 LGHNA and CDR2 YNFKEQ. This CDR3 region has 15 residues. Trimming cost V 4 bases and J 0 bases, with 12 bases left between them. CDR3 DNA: TGTGCCAGCAGCCCAGAGCACAGTATGAACACTGAAGCTTTCTTT. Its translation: CASSPEHSMNTEAFF.

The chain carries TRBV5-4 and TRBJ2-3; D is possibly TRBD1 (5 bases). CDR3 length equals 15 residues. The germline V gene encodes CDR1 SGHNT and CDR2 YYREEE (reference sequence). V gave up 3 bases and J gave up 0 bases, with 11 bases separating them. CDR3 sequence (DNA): TGTGCCAGCAGCTCAGGGAAGGCGAGCACAGATACGCAGTATTTT. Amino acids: CASSSGKASTDTQYF.

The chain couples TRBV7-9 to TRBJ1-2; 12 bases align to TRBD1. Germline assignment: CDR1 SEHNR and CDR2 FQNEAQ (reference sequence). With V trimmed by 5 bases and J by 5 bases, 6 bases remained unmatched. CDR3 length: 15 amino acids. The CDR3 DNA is TGTGCCAGCAGCCAGGGACAGGGGGCCGCGTATGGCTACACCTTC. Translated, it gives CASSQGQGAAYGYTF.

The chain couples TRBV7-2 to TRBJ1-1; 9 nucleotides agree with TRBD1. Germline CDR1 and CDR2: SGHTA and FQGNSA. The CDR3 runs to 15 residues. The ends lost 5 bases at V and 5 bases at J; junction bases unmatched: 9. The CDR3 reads CASSPGTGMMTEAFF. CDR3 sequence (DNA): TGTGCCAGCAGCCCCGGGACAGGGATGATGACTGAAGCTTTCTTT. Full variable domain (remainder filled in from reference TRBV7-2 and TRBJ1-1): GAGVSQSPSNKVTEKGKDVELRCDPISGHTALYWYRQSLGQGLEFLIYFQGNSAPDKSGLPSDRFSAERTGGSVSTLTIQRTQQEDSAVYLCASSPGTGMMTEAFFGQGTRLTVV.

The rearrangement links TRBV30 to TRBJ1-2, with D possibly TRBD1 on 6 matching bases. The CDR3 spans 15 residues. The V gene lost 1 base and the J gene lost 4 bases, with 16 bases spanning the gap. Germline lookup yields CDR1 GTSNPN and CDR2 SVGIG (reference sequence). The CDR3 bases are TGTGCCTGGAGTGGGTTGGGGGCTGGCGGCTATGGCTACACCTTC. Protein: CAWSGLGAGGYGYTF. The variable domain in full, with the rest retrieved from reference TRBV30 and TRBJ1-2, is SQTIHQWPATLVQPVGSPLSLECTVEGTSNPNLYWYRQAAGRGLQLLFYSVGIGQISSEVPQNLSASRPQDRQFILSSKKLLLSDSGFYLCAWSGLGAGGYGYTFGSGTRLTVV.

CDR3 in amino acids: CASSYNEDRAGAFF. The CDR3 nucleotides are TGTGCCAGCAGTTATAACGAGGACAGGGCTGGCGCTTTCTTT. The J gene is TRBJ1-1, the V gene TRBV6-5, with 8 nucleotides matching TRBD1. With 3 bases clipped from V and 11 bases from J, the junction kept 11 bases outside the gene matches. Looked up from germline, CDR1 is MNHEY and CDR2 is SVGAGI. The CDR3 extends over 14 amino acids.

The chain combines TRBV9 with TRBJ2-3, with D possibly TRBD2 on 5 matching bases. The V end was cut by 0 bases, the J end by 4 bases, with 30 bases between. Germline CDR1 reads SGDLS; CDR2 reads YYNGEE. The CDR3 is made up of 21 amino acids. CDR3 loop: CASSVATKEDGERTIPDTQYF. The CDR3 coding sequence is TGTGCCAGCAGCGTAGCTACAAAGGAGGACGGGGAACGGACCATTCCAGATACGCAGTATTTT. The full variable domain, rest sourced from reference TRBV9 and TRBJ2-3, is DSGVTQTPKHLITATGQRVTLRCSPRSGDLSVYWYQQSLDQGLQFLIQYYNGEERAKGNILERFSAQQFPDLHSELNLSSLELGDSALYFCASSVATKEDGERTIPDTQYFGPGTRLTVL.

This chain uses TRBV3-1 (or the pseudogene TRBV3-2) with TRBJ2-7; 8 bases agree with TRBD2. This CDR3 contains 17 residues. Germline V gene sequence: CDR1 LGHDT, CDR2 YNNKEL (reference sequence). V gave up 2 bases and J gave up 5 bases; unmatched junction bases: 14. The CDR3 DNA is TGTGCCAGCAGCCAAAAGCGTGGCGGGGGGCACTACCACGAGCAGTACTTC. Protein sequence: CASSQKRGGGHYHEQYF.

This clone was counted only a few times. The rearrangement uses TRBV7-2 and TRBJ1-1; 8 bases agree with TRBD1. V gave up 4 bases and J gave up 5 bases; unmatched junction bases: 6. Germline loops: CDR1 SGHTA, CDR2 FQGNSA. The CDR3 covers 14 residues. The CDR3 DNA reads TGTGCCAGCAGCTACGGGACAGGTGGGACTGAAGCTTTCTTT. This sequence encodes CASSYGTGGTEAFF.

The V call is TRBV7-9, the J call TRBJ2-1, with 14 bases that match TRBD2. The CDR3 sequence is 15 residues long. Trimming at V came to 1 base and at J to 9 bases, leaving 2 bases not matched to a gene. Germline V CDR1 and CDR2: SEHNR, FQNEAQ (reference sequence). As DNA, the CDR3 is TGTGCCAGCAGCTTAGGGACTAGCGGGGGGCTTGAGCAGTTCTTC. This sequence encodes CASSLGTSGGLEQFF.

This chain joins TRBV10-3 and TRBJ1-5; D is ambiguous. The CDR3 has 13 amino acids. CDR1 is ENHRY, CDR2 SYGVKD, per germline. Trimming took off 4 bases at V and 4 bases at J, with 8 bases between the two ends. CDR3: CAISGGKNQPQHF. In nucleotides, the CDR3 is TGTGCCATCAGTGGAGGGAAGAATCAGCCCCAGCATTTT.